This section outlines one T cell receptor beta chain sequence together with its context. This clone was seen just once. The antigen it recognizes is unknown. No qualities accompany the bases; no much larger clone lies one base away. The method was the immunoSEQ multiplex PCR assay. Entries here come from immuneACCESS through TCRdb and include only in-frame sequences with V and J called. Some clones fail to appear in such tables; in the studies checked, an unresolved V gene covers under half of the shortfall, and the cause of the remainder is unknown. The sample records about 9,700 clones, around 84% of which are singletons. Jointly, the top ten make up about 8% of the sample. This record belongs to a study of ipilimumab plus nivolumab after autologous stem cell transplantation (dated by TCRdb to the early 2020s). Background for the entire study: The median number of doses received by trial patients was roughly 5 for ipilimumab and fewer than ten for nivolumab. Primary refractory and relapsed disease were included in the DLBCL cohort, with 18-month progression-free survival of around 86% and 29%, respectively. The intent-to-treat population of the trial consisted of roughly 38 patients. Patients in the trial were undergoing autologous transplant and had high-risk diffuse large B cell lymphoma, mature T cell lymphoma, or multiple myeloma. What the work shows at the level of the full study, not this receptor alone: The authors stated that profiles of the T cell receptor repertoire, regulatory T cell phenotype and gut microbiota provided a biologic rationale for studying this approach further. Combined checkpoint inhibition appeared tolerable as post-transplant consolidation, according to the authors' conclusion.

Ipilimumab was given at 1 mg/kg intravenously on day 1 of selected weeks, and checkpoint therapy started 14 to 28 days after autologous transplant. The nivolumab dose was 3 mg/kg intravenously, delivered on day 1 of weeks 1, 4, 7, 10, and every two weeks through week 26. This Phase Ib clinical trial tested ipilimumab plus nivolumab, a combined checkpoint inhibition, as consolidation after autologous stem cell transplantation. The V end loses 5 bases and the J end loses 2 bases, and a stretch of 13 bases separates them. Based on the germline V gene, the CDR1 and CDR2 sequences are SGHTA and FQGTGA. Including the terminal cysteine and phenylalanine, the CDR3 comprises 15 residues. Only the CDR3 DNA is retained, 45 bases long and in frame from the first base.

The sequence joins TRBV7-3 to TRBJ2-1; possibly the D gene is TRBD1, per 5 matching bases. Specimen: PBMCs, collected in a trial of ipilimumab plus nivolumab as post-transplant consolidation. This sequence originates from a male donor with diffuse large B-cell lymphoma. The CDR3 region reads CASSNPTVTYNEQFF. The sequence in DNA is TGTGCCAGCAGCAACCCGACAGTAACCTACAATGAGCAGTTCTTC.